The sample holds one count of the clone carrying this T cell receptor (beta chain). Its antigen is as yet unknown. These data originate in a study of shared clonotypes between healthy human individuals. As for the study in general: In total, the donors were a couple of women and a few men aged 18 to 49.

The V end lost 3 bases, the J end lost 0 bases, and 15 bases lay between the germline ends. From germline, CDR1 is SGHNT and CDR2 YYREEE (reference sequence). This CDR3 spans 17 amino acids. Whole-study results and caveats: Unshared clonotypes carried lower generation probabilities than those common to all four donors.

Using immunoSEQ multiplex PCR, the repertoire was profiled, and TCRdb retains in-frame clones only, with some absent. The table has around 2,000,000 clones, around 95% seen once. The source of this sequence is a man aged 18 to 29 in good health. The chain couples TRBV5-4 to TRBJ1-4; no clear D. Sequencing input: naive CD4+ T cells sorted from blood. Indicated subset: CD45RA+ positively selected. Written as DNA, the CDR3 is TGTGCCAGCAGCTCCGGCTCCTCGAGGGCAACTAATGAAAAACTGTTTTTT. Amino acid sequence: CASSSGSSRATNEKLFF.